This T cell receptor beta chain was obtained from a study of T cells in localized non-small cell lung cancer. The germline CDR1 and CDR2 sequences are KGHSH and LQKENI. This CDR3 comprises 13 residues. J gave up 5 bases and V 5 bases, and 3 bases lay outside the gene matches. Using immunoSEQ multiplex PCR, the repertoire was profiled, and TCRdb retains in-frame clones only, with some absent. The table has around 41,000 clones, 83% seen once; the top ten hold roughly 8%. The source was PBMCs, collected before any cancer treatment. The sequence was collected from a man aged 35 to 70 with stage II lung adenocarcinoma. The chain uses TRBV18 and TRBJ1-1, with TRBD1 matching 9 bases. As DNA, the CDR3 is TGTGCCAGCTCAGACAGGGGGAAGACTGAAGCTTTCTTT. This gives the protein CASSDRGKTEAFF.